This record looks at one T cell receptor (beta chain) sequence and its context. The data derive from a study of blood T cell repertoires in COVID-19. Background on the study: Samples taken during acute and convalescent COVID-19 were collected in the United States, Italy and Spain. PBMCs, B-cell-depleted T cells, or T cells were the source of the cDNA or gDNA that made up the material.

In the authors' workflow: Using reference gene primer amplification, nucleated cell counts were estimated. Here immunoSEQ multiplex PCR was the method, and the copy in TCRdb shows in-frame clones only, minus some. That table supplies the V and J calls and clone size; D and trimming were determined from the DNA. This table has 50,000 to 70,000 clones, around 87% appearing once. This clonotype was sampled from a man aged 55 to 70 with active or convalescent COVID-19. Specimen: peripheral blood.

This CDR3 reads CASSLSGNYGYTF. As DNA, the CDR3 is TGTGCCAGCAGCTTGTCAGGCAACTATGGCTACACCTTC. V and J are TRBV11-3 and TRBJ1-2; D gene uncertain. CDR1 is SGHNT, CDR2 YENEEA, per germline. V lost 3 bases and J lost 2, with 7 bases in between. The CDR3 contains 13 residues.